The rows below give T cell receptor beta chains drawn from one sample of a study of shared clonotypes between healthy human individuals. Sequencing was performed with immunoSEQ multiplex PCR; in TCRdb, only in-frame clones are kept and a portion is missing. Of roughly 2.6 million clones detected, more than 90% appear once; the ten largest clones hold over 0.12%. The material sequenced was naive CD4+ T cells sorted from blood. These receptors all stem from a young man in good health. CDR3s include the opening cysteine and the closing phenylalanine or tryptophan. D genes are given only for firm matches. Where a row states a size, it is once, few, many or the class of an expanded clone; other rows omit it.

size,J,V,D,DNA,CDR3
-,TRBJ2-3,TRBV18,TRBD2,TGTGCCAGCTCACCTGGCGGGGGGGCATCAGATACGCAGTATTTT,CASSPGGGASDTQYF
-,TRBJ1-1,TRBV19,-,TGTGCCAGTAGTATAGGTAGGGTTGGGGACACTGAAGCTTTCTTT,CASSIGRVGDTEAFF
-,TRBJ2-1,TRBV27,TRBD2,TGTGCCAGCAGTCCGCGGGAGGGCCGTGGCAATGAGCAGTTCTTC,CASSPREGRGNEQFF
-,TRBJ2-4,TRBV30,-,TGTGCCTGGAGTCCCAGGGAAAACATTCAGTACTTC,CAWSPRENIQYF
-,TRBJ2-1,TRBV30,-,TGTGCCTGGAGTGTTGGGGGCTCGGGGAATGAGCAGTTCTTC,CAWSVGGSGNEQFF
-,TRBJ2-3,TRBV11-2,-,TGTGCCAGCAGCCTCATGGACCCGGGTGATACGCAGTATTTT,CASSLMDPGDTQYF
-,TRBJ2-7,TRBV4-1,-,TGCGCCAGCAGCCACGACTTGGAGAAGTACTTC,CASSHDLEKYF
once,TRBJ2-5,TRBV10-3,TRBD2,TGTGCCATCAGGGCCCTAGCGGGGGCGGTTGAGCAGTACTTC,CAIRALAGAVEQYF
-,TRBJ1-2,TRBV7-2,-,TGTGCCAGCAGCAGTGACAAGAACTATGGCTACACCTTC,CASSSDKNYGYTF
-,TRBJ2-1,TRBV5-1,-,TGCGCCAGCAGTTATAGTGGGGAGACTAGGCATGGTGAGCAGTTCTTC,CASSYSGETRHGEQFF
-,TRBJ2-5,TRBV2,-,TGTGCCAGCACCGGACAGGGAGGGCAAGAGACCCAGTACTTC,CASTGQGGQETQYF
-,TRBJ2-7,TRBV7-9,-,TGTGCCAGCAGCTTAGCCGGCAGGGACTACGAGCAGTACTTC,CASSLAGRDYEQYF
-,TRBJ2-7,TRBV30,-,TGTGCCTGGAGTGTGGGGCCCCCCTACGAGCAGTACTTC,CAWSVGPPYEQYF
-,TRBJ1-4,TRBV2,-,TGTGCCAGAGGGGACATGTCTAATGAAAAACTGTTTTTT,CARGDMSNEKLFF
-,TRBJ2-7,TRBV30,TRBD2,TGTGCCTGGAGTAAGGCGGGAGTGTGGTACGAGCAGTACTTC,CAWSKAGVWYEQYF
-,TRBJ2-7,TRBV7-2,-,TGTGCCAGCAGCTTATCCGTACCCGGCGACGGGACCTACGAGCAGTACTTC,CASSLSVPGDGTYEQYF
-,TRBJ1-1,TRBV5-1,-,TGCGCCAGCAGACGGGACCGGACTAGGACTGAAGCTTTCTTT,CASRRDRTRTEAFF
once,TRBJ1-3,TRBV2,-,TGTGCCAGCAGTGGGTGGCAGAGCTCTGGAAACACCATATATTTT,CASSGWQSSGNTIYF
-,TRBJ2-6,TRBV19,TRBD1,TGTGCCAGTAGTCGAGCAGGGGGCTCTGGGGCCAACGTCCTGACTTTC,CASSRAGGSGANVLTF
-,TRBJ2-5,TRBV7-2,-,TGTGCCAGCAGCTTAAGAGGGACGCAAGAGACCCAGTACTTC,CASSLRGTQETQYF
-,TRBJ1-4,TRBV4-2,-,TGTGCCAGCAGCCAGTCTTACAGGAGCCCCAATGAAAAACTGTTTTTT,CASSQSYRSPNEKLFF
once,TRBJ2-2,TRBV10-3,-,TGTGCCATCAGTGGGGGACTTGGGGTCGGGGAGCTGTTTTTT,CAISGGLGVGELFF
-,TRBJ1-1,TRBV18,TRBD1,TGTGCCAGCTCACCGACACGGGACAGGAACACTGAAGCTTTCTTT,CASSPTRDRNTEAFF
-,TRBJ2-1,TRBV19,TRBD2,TGTGCCAGTAGTCGGACTAGCGGACACTACAATGAGCAGTTCTTC,CASSRTSGHYNEQFF
-,TRBJ2-7,TRBV19,-,TGTGCCAGTAGTATAGGGGGGCCGGAGACTCTACACGAGCAGTACTTC,CASSIGGPETLHEQYF
-,TRBJ2-1,TRBV19,TRBD2,TGTGCCAGTAGTCCGCTAGCGGGAGGCGGCGTCAATGAGCAGTTCTTC,CASSPLAGGGVNEQFF
-,TRBJ2-5,TRBV5-1,TRBD1,TGCGCCAGCAGCTCGATGGACCCGGGACAGGGATCCCAGACCCAGTACTTC,CASSSMDPGQGSQTQYF
once,TRBJ1-1,TRBV4-1,-,TGCGCCAGCAGCCAGAGGCTGGTCGGAGTCGCTTTCTTT,CASSQRLVGVAFF
-,TRBJ2-3,TRBV5-4,-,TGTGCCAGCAGCCCCCTCCAAAGTCTCGGTACGCAGTATTTT,CASSPLQSLGTQYF
-,TRBJ2-5,TRBV27,TRBD2,TGTGCCAGCAGTTACGGGGGGGCCTATGAGACCCAGTACTTC,CASSYGGAYETQYF
-,TRBJ2-6,TRBV6-5,-,TGTGCCAGCAGTTACTCGATGGTGGACCGAGTCCTGACTTTC,CASSYSMVDRVLTF
-,TRBJ2-6,TRBV18,-,TGTGCCAGCTCATACTCTGGGGCCAACGTCCTGACTTTC,CASSYSGANVLTF
-,TRBJ1-5,TRBV6-1,-,TGTGCCAGCAGTGTCAATCAGCCCCAGCATTTT,CASSVNQPQHF
-,TRBJ1-3,TRBV6-6,-,TGTGCCAGCAGTTACGGGGGGATGTCCTCTGGAAACACCATATATTTT,CASSYGGMSSGNTIYF
-,TRBJ2-7,TRBV30,-,TGTGCCTGGAGTGTGACCTCTGAGCAGTACTTC,CAWSVTSEQYF
once,TRBJ1-1,TRBV28,TRBD1,TGTGCCAGCAGATTATCGCGGACAGGGACTGAAGCTTTCTTT,CASRLSRTGTEAFF
-,TRBJ2-3,TRBV29-1,-,TGCAGCGTTCCCACGTGGGGGGGCACAGATACGCAGTATTTT,CSVPTWGGTDTQYF
-,TRBJ2-7,TRBV29-1,-,TGCAGCGTGACAGAGAACGAGCAGTACTTC,CSVTENEQYF
few,TRBJ2-3,TRBV7-9,-,TGTGCCAGCAGCTTAGAGGGCCTAACAGATACGCAGTATTTT,CASSLEGLTDTQYF
-,TRBJ2-2,TRBV5-5,TRBD1,TGTGCCAGCAGGGCTGGACAGGCCACCGGGGAGCTGTTTTTT,CASRAGQATGELFF
once,TRBJ2-5,TRBV14,-,TGTGCCAGCAGCCATCTTACTGGGAAGTCAGAGACCCAGTACTTC,CASSHLTGKSETQYF